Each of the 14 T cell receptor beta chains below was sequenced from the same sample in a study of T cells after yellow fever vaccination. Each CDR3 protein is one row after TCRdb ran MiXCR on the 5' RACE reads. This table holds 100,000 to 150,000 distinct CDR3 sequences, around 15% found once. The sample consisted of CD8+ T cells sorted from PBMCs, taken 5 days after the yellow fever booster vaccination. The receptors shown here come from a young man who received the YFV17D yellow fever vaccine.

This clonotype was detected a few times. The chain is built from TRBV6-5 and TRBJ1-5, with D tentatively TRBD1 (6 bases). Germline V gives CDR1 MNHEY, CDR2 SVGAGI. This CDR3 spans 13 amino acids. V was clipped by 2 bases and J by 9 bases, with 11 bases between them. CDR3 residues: CASSYEGGGPQHF. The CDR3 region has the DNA TGTGCCAGCAGTTACGAGGGGGGTGGGCCCCAGCATTTT.

The CDR3 DNA follows: TGTGCCAGCAGCGGGGACTGTGGGCGGTGTGGGCAGTTCTTC. It is translated as CASSGDCGRCGQFF. The V gene is TRBV9, the J gene TRBJ2-1, with D possibly TRBD2 on 6 matching bases. The CDR3 is 14 amino acids. V shed 3 bases and J shed 12 bases, with 19 bases lying between them. Looked up from germline, CDR1 is SGDLS and CDR2 is YYNGEE.

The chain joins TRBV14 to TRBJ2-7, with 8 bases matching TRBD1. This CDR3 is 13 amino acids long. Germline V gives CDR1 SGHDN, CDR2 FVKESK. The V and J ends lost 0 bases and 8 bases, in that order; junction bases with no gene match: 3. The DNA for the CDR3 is TGTGCCAGCAGCCAAGATCAGGGGGCAAAGCAGTACTTC. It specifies CASSQDQGAKQYF.

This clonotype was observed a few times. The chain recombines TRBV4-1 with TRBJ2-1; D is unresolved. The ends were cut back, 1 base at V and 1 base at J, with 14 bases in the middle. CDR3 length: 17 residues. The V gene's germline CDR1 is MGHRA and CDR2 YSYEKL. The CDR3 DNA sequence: TGCGCCAGCAGCCAAGGGATGCTCATGGATTCCTACAATGAGCAGTTCTTC. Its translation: CASSQGMLMDSYNEQFF.

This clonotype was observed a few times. CDR3 sequence: CASSLGTIQETQYF. The DNA of the CDR3 is TGTGCCAGCAGCCTAGGGACTATACAAGAGACCCAGTACTTC. The gene calls are TRBV3-1 and TRBJ2-5; 7 nucleotides line up with TRBD2. V lost 4 bases, J lost 2 bases, and 4 bases stayed unmatched. This CDR3 is built from 14 residues. CDR1 is LGHDT and CDR2 is YNNKEL in the germline V gene (reference sequence).

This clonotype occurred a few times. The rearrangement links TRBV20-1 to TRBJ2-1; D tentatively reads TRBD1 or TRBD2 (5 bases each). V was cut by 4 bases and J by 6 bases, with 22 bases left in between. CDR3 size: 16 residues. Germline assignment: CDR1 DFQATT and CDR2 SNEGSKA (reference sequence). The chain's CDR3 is CSATGRWLAFANEQFF. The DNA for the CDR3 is TGCAGTGCTACAGGGCGATGGCTAGCATTCGCCAATGAGCAGTTCTTC.

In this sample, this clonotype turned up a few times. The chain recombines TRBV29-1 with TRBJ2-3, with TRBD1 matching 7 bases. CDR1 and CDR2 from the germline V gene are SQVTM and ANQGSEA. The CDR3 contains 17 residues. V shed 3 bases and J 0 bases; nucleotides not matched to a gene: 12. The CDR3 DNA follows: TGCAGCGTTGAGGGACAGACCAGGTGGACTAGCACAGATACGCAGTATTTT. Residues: CSVEGQTRWTSTDTQYF.

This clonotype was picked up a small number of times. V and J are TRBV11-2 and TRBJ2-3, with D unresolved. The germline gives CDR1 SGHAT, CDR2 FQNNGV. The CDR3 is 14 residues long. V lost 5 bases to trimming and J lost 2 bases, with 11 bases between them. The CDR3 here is CASSPVPHTDTQYF. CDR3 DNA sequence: TGTGCCAGCAGCCCGGTCCCCCACACAGATACGCAGTATTTT.

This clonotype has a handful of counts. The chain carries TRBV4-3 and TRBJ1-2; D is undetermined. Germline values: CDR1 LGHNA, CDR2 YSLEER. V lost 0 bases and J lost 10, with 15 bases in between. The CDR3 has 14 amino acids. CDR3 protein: CASSQDSEPRAYTF. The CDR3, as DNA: TGCGCCAGCAGCCAAGATTCCGAACCGAGGGCCTACACCTTC.

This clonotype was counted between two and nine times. This chain's CDR3 is CASSQAGGQFNYGYTF. In DNA, the CDR3 is TGCGCCAGCAGCCAGGCGGGTGGACAGTTTAACTATGGCTACACCTTC. The V and J genes are TRBV4-1 and TRBJ1-2; TRBD1 might be the D (6 bases). V was cut by 3 bases and J by 1 base, with 15 bases left in between. Germline CDR1 is MGHRA and CDR2 is YSYEKL. There are 16 residues in the CDR3.

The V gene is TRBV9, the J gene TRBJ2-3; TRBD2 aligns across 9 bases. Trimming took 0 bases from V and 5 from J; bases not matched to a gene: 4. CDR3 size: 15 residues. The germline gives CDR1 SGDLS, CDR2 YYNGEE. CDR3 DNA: TGTGCCAGCAGCGTAGCAGCGGGGGGCCGAGATACGCAGTATTTT. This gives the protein CASSVAAGGRDTQYF.

In DNA form, the CDR3 reads TGCAGCGTCGGACACACTGAAGCTTTCTTT. It codes for CSVGHTEAFF. The V gene is TRBV29-1, the J gene TRBJ1-1; D not certain. Germline V CDR1 and CDR2: SQVTM, ANQGSEA. Between the trimmed V and J ends, which lost 6 bases and 3 bases, there was a span of 5 bases. CDR3 size: 10 residues. Full variable domain (missing parts from reference TRBV29-1 and TRBJ1-1): SAVISQKPSRDICQRGTSLTIQCQVDSQVTMMFWYRQQPGQSLTLIATANQGSEATYESGFVIDKFPISRPNLTFSTLTVSNMSPEDSSIYLCSVGHTEAFFGQGTRLTVV.

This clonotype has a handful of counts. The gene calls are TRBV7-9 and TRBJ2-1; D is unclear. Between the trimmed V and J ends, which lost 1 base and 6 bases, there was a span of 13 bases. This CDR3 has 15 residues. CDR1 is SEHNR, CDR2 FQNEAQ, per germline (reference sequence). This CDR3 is CASSLVPRRSNEQFF. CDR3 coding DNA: TGTGCCAGCAGCTTAGTGCCCCGCCGCTCCAATGAGCAGTTCTTC.

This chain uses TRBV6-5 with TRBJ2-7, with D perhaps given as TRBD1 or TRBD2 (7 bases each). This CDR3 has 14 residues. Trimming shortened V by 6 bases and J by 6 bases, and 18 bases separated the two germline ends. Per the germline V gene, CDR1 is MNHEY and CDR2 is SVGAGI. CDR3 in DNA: TGTGCCAGCAGCCAGGGGGGGACCCTAGGCGAGCAGTACTTC. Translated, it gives CASSQGGTLGEQYF.